These T cell receptor beta chains were read from a single sample in a study of T cell repertoires in cytomegalovirus infection. Each CDR3 protein gets one entry after TCRdb re-called the reads with MiXCR. Among about 140,000 distinct CDR3 sequences listed, about 6% were seen once. Sequencing was carried out using PBMCs. These receptors were collected from a human donor in good health (CMV status not recorded). Some clones in this sample may be carry-over from other donors' samples. CDR3s leave out the opening cysteine and the closing phenylalanine or tryptophan.

TRBV5-1	TRBJ1-1	ASSSTLQGTEAF
TRBV6-2/TRBV6-3	TRBJ1-1	ASRRTGALPEAF
TRBV18	TRBJ1-1	ASSPPEAQPNTEAF
TRBV4-2	TRBJ1-4	ASSQEIETFQKLF
TRBV6-5	TRBJ1-5	ASSYSSGGNQPQH
TRBV10-3	TRBJ1-4	AISESSSGGGEKLF
TRBV5-1	TRBJ2-3	ASSTQPGTDTDTQY
TRBV19	TRBJ2-5	ASSRRTHQETQY
TRBV12-3/TRBV12-4	TRBJ2-3	ASSYGGSSTDTQY
TRBV7-3	TRBJ2-1	ASSTTSVGEQF
TRBV9	TRBJ2-3	ASSVGGLATDTQY
TRBV2	TRBJ1-5	ASRRTGENQPQH
TRBV29-1	TRBJ1-3	SIRRTGNTIY
TRBV4-1	TRBJ1-1	ASSQGTGGGTEAF
TRBV28	TRBJ2-7	ASSLRDTNYEQY
TRBV28	TRBJ2-5	ASSLPSVETQY
TRBV11-3	TRBJ1-5	ASSLTPQPRSNQPQH
TRBV19	TRBJ1-5	ASSKAEDGNQPQH
TRBV3-1	TRBJ1-6	ASSRQGGVSPLH
TRBV7-8	TRBJ1-2	ASSEEVFGTATNYGYT
TRBV7-3	TRBJ2-2	ASSVPGGGELF
TRBV20-1	TRBJ1-5	SARVPGQFQPQH
TRBV7-2	TRBJ2-4	ASSLVAGAAKNIQY
TRBV7-3	TRBJ1-1	ASSLQSGRRAF
TRBV18	TRBJ2-6	ASSPPSSSGANVLT
TRBV5-1	TRBJ2-5	ASSSGGAQETQY
TRBV20-1	TRBJ1-1	SARVGTGSAF